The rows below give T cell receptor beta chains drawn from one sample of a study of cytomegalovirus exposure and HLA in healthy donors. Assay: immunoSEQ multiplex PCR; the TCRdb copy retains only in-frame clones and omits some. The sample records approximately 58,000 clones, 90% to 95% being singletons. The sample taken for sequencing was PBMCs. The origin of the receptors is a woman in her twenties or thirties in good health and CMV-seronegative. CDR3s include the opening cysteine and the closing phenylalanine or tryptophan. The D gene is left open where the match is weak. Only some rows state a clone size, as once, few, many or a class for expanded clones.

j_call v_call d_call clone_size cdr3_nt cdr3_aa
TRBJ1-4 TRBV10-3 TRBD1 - TGTGCCATCAGCGAGGGACAGATTAATGAAAAACTGTTTTTT CAISEGQINEKLFF
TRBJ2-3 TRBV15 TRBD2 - TGTGCGACCGGGGAGGGGTTAACAGATACGCAGTATTTT CATGEGLTDTQYF
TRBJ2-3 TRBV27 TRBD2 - TGTGCCAGCAGACCCGGGACTAGCGGGATTCATACGCAGTATTTT CASRPGTSGIHTQYF
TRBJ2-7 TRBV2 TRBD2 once TGTGCCAGCAAGGGGTTGACTAGCGGGAGGAACGAGCAGTACTTC CASKGLTSGRNEQYF
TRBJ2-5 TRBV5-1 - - TGCGCCTCCTCTTCCGGGACTCTTGTAGAGACCCAGTACTTC CASSSGTLVETQYF
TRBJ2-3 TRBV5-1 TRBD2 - TGCGCCAGCAGCTTGGATAGCGGGAGGGCCACAGATACGCAGTATTTT CASSLDSGRATDTQYF
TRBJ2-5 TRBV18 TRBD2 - TGTGCCAGCTCACCAGAGACTAGCGGGAAAGAGACCCAGTACTTC CASSPETSGKETQYF
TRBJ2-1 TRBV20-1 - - TGCAGTGCTAGAGGAGAGACTGGGCAGTTCTTC CSARGETGQFF
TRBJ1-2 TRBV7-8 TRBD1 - TGTGCCAGCAGCTACCACCGAGGGGACAGAAGCACTAACTATGGCTACACCTTC CASSYHRGDRSTNYGYTF
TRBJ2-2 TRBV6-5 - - TGTGCCAGCACCCAGTTTGCCGGGGAGCTGTTTTTT CASTQFAGELFF
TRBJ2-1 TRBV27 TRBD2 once TGTGCCACCCAGAGGGGCCATACTACGAGCGGGATGTCCTACAATGAGCAGTTCTTC CATQRGHTTSGMSYNEQFF
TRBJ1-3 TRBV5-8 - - TGTGCCAGCAGCCTCTTCATCTACTCTGGAAACACCATATATTTT CASSLFIYSGNTIYF
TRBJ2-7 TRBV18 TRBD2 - TGTGCCAGCTCACCAAGGTCGGCTAGCGGGAGCTACGAGCAGTACTTC CASSPRSASGSYEQYF
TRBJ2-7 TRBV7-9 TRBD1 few TGTGCCAGCAGCAGACGGGACAGGGAAGGTGGGGAGCAGTACTTC CASSRRDREGGEQYF
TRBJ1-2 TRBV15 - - TGTGCCACCAGCAGAGATACAGGTCTGGGAGGTGGCTACACCTTC CATSRDTGLGGGYTF
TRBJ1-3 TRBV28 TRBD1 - TGTGCCAGCAGTTTAGGTACAGGGGGCACTGGAAACACCATATATTTT CASSLGTGGTGNTIYF
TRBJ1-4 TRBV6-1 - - TGTGCCAGCACCCCCCGGGGGGGTAATGAAAAACTGTTTTTT CASTPRGGNEKLFF
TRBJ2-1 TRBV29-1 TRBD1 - TGCAGCCGGGACAGTTTCAATGAGCAGTTCTTC CSRDSFNEQFF
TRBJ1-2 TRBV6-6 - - TGTGCCAGCAGTTACGGGGCAAGTTATGGCTACACCTTC CASSYGASYGYTF
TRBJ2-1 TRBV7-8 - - TGTGCCAGCAGCGAAAGGCACGATAGGGGTGAGCAGTTCTTC CASSERHDRGEQFF
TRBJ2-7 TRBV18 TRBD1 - TGTGCCAGCTCCCAAAGGGACAGGAGCCCCGAGCAGTACTTC CASSQRDRSPEQYF
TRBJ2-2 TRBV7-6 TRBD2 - TGTGCCAGCAGCTTATTAACACTAGCGGCGAACACCGGGGAGCTGTTTTTT CASSLLTLAANTGELFF
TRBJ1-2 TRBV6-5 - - TGTGCCAGCAGCGAAGGGAGGGATCTTGGCTACACCTTC CASSEGRDLGYTF
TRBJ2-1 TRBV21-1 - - TGTGCCAGCAGCGTGGAGACTAGCGGCCCCACTAACAATGAGCAGTTCTTC CASSVETSGPTNNEQFF
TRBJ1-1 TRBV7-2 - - TGTGCCAGCAGCTTAGTGGCGGGGGCCAGCAACACTGAAGCTTTCTTT CASSLVAGASNTEAFF
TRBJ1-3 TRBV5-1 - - TGCGCCAGCAGCACCAGCTCTGGAAACACCATATATTTT CASSTSSGNTIYF
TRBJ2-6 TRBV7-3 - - TGTGCCAGCAGCTTAATTGCCCCTAGCTTTGGGGCCAACGTCCTGACTTTC CASSLIAPSFGANVLTF
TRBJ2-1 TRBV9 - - TGTGCCAGCAGCGTAGTTCTGTCGAGCTCCTACAATGAGCAGTTCTTC CASSVVLSSSYNEQFF